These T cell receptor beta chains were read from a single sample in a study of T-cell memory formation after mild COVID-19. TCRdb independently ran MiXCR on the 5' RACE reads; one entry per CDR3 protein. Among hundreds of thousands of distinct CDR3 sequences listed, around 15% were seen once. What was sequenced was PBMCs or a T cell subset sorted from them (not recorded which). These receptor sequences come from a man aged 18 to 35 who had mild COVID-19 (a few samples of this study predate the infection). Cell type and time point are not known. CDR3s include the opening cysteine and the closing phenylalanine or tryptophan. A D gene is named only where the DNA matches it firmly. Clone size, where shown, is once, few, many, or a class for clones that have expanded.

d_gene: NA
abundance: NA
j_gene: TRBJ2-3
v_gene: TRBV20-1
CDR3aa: CSARAGLAQYF
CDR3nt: TGCAGTGCTAGAGCGGGCCTGGCGCAGTATTTT

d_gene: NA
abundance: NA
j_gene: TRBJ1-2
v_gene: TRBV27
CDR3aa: CASTSTLGVPYGYTF
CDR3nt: TGTGCCAGCACCTCTACCCTTGGGGTTCCCTATGGCTACACCTTC

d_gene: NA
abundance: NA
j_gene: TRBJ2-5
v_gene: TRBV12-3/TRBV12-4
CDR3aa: CASTAGGRQETQYF
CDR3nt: TGTGCCAGCACCGCCGGGGGGCGGCAAGAGACCCAGTACTTC

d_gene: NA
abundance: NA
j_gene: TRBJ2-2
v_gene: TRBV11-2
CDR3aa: CASSLRQGPYNTGELFF
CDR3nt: TGTGCCAGCAGCTTGCGGCAGGGCCCTTATAACACCGGGGAGCTGTTTTTT

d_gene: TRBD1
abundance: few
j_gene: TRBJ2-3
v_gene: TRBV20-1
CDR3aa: CSAADRGGTDTQYF
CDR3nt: TGCAGTGCAGCGGACAGGGGCGGCACAGATACGCAGTATTTT

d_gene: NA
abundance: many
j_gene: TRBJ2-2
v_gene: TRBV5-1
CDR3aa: CASSQVLGGELFF
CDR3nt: TGCGCCAGCAGCCAAGTCCTTGGCGGGGAGCTGTTTTTT

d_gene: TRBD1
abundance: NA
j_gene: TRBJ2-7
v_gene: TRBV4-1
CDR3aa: CASSQVSGQAAYEQYF
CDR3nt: TGCGCCAGCAGCCAAGTATCGGGACAGGCCGCCTACGAGCAGTACTTC

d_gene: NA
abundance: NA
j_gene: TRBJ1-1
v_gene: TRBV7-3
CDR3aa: CASSHNTLPSDTEAFF
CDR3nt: TGTGCCAGCAGTCACAACACACTTCCATCGGACACTGAAGCTTTCTTT

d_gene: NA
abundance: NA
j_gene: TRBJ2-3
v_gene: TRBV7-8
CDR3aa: CASSGPLTATSTDTQYF
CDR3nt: TGTGCCAGCAGCGGGCCCTTGACGGCGACTAGCACAGATACGCAGTATTTT

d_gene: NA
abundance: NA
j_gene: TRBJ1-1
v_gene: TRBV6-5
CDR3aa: CASSYSIPGRLNTEAFF
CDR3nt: TGTGCCAGCAGTTACTCGATCCCGGGACGGTTGAACACTGAAGCTTTCTTT

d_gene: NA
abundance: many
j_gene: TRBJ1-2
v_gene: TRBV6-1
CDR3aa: CASRRTGDGSYGYTF
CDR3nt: TGTGCCAGCAGACGGACCGGCGACGGATCCTATGGCTACACCTTC

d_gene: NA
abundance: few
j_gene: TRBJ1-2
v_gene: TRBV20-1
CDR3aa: CRAEGEDYGYTF
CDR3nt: TGCAGAGCGGAGGGGGAAGACTATGGCTACACCTTC

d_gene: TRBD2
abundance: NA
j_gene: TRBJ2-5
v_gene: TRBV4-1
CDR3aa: CASSHRGGAETQYF
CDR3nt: TGCGCCAGCAGCCATCGGGGAGGGGCAGAGACCCAGTACTTC

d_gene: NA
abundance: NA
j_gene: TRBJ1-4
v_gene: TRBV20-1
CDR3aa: CSARSGSGEKLFF
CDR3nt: TGCAGTGCTAGAAGTGGTTCAGGTGAAAAACTGTTTTTT

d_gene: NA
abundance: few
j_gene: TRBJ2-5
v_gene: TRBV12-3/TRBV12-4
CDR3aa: CASSLVSERRETQYF
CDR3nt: TGTGCCAGCAGTTTAGTTTCTGAGCGGAGAGAGACCCAGTACTTC

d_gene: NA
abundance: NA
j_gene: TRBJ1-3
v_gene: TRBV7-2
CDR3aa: CASSLRGGAGNTIYF
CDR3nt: TGTGCCAGCAGCTTACGTGGGGGGGCTGGAAACACCATATATTTT

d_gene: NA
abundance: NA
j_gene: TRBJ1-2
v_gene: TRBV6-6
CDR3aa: CAGGTQVNYGYTF
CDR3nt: TGTGCCGGGGGGACCCAAGTTAACTATGGCTACACCTTC

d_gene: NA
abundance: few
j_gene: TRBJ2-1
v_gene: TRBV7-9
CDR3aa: CASSAWPSSYNEQFF
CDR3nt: TGTGCCAGCAGCGCGTGGCCTAGCTCCTACAATGAGCAGTTCTTC

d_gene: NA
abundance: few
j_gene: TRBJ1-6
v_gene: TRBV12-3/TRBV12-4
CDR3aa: CASSPGPHSSPLHF
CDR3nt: TGTGCCAGCAGCCCGGGACCTCACTCCTCACCCCTCCACTTT

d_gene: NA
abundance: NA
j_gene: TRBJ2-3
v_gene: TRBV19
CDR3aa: CASLQGSTDTQYF
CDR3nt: TGTGCCAGTTTACAGGGTAGCACAGATACGCAGTATTTT

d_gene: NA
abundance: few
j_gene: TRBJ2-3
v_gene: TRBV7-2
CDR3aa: CASTTTSTDTQYF
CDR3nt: TGTGCCAGCACCACTACTAGCACAGATACGCAGTATTTT

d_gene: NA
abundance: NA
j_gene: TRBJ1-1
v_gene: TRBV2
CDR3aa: CASSDYGAGRGTEAFF
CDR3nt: TGTGCCAGCAGTGATTATGGGGCAGGGCGGGGCACTGAAGCTTTCTTT

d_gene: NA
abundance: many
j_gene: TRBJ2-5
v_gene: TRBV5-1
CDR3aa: CASAWTAGAQETQYF
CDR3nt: TGCGCCAGCGCATGGACGGCGGGGGCGCAAGAGACCCAGTACTTC

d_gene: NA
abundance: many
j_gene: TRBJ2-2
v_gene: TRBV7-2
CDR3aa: CASSLAGELFF
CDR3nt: TGTGCCAGCAGCTTAGCCGGGGAGCTGTTTTTT

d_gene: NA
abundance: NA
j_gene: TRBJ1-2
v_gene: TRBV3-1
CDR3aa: CASSRPRDYGYTF
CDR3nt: TGTGCCAGCAGCCGCCCCCGGGACTATGGCTACACCTTC

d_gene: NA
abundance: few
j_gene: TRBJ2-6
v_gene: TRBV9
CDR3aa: CASSEGAGISGANVLTF
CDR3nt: TGTGCCAGCAGCGAGGGAGCAGGGATCTCTGGGGCCAACGTCCTGACTTTC

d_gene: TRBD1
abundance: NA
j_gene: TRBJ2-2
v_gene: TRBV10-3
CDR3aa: CAISESGGYTGELFF
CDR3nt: TGTGCCATCAGTGAGTCAGGGGGCTACACCGGGGAGCTGTTTTTT

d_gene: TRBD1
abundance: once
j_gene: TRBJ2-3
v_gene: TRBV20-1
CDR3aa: CSARDGGTGGPQAQYF
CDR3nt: TGCAGTGCTAGAGATGGCGGGACAGGGGGACCCCAAGCGCAGTATTTT

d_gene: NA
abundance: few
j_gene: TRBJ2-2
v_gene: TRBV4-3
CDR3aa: CASSQEREAGELFF
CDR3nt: TGCGCCAGCAGCCAAGAAAGGGAGGCCGGGGAGCTGTTTTTT

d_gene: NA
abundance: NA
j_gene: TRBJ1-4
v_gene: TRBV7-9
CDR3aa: CASSLFGEEKLFF
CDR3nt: TGTGCCAGCAGCTTATTCGGGGAAGAAAAACTGTTTTTT

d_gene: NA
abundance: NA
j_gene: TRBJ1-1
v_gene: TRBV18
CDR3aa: CASSPQQEATEAFF
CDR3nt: TGTGCCAGCTCACCACAGCAGGAGGCCACTGAAGCTTTCTTT

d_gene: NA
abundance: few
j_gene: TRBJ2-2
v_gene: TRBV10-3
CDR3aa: CAICRDGFTGELFF
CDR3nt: TGTGCCATCTGTCGGGACGGATTCACCGGGGAGCTGTTTTTT

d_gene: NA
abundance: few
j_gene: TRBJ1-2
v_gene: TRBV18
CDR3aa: CASSPDTGYTF
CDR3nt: TGTGCCAGCTCACCAGACACTGGCTACACCTTC

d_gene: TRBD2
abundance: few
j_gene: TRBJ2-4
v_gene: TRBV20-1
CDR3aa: CSAMRAGPVNIQYF
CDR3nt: TGCAGTGCTATGAGAGCGGGACCTGTAAACATTCAGTACTTC

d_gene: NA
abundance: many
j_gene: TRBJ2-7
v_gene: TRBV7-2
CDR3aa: CASSFQGRSEQYF
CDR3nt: TGTGCCAGCAGCTTCCAGGGGAGGTCCGAGCAGTACTTC

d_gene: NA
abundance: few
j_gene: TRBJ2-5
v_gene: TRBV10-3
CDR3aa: CAISEITGRTQYF
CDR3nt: TGTGCCATCAGTGAGATAACGGGCCGGACCCAGTACTTC

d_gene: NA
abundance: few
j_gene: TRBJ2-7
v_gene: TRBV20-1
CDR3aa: CSARSVQSRTLAYEQYF
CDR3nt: TGCAGTGCCCGCTCCGTGCAGAGTCGGACACTTGCCTACGAGCAGTACTTC